The T cell receptor (beta chain) under discussion was sequenced for a study of human thymus T cells. Whole-study findings and limits: In thymic and blood repertoires alike, V and J usage looked biased. Thymic TCR repertoires of unrelated people reportedly overlapped highly.

As concerns this clone: Its antigen is unknown.

V lost 0 bases and J lost 3, with 15 bases in between. The CDR3 runs 16 residues. Germline CDR1 is KGHSH and CDR2 is LQKENI. Clones were sequenced by immunoSEQ multiplex PCR, and TCRdb holds only the in-frame ones, with some missing. Here the sample spans about 78,000 clones, just over 95% being singletons. Resections from corrective heart surgery supplied the thymus tissue. Congenital heart defects were the reason for the corrective surgery that the donors, healthy Finnish infants, were having. Sample: thymus tissue. The clonotype originates from a boy younger than two with a congenital heart defect but otherwise immunologically healthy. The chain recombines TRBV18 with TRBJ2-7; D possibly corresponds to TRBD1 (5 bases). The CDR3 region has the DNA TGTGCCAGCTCACCACCGGGCGGTGGACACATCTACGAGCAGTACTTC. It is translated as CASSPPGGGHIYEQYF.